Following are 4 T cell receptor delta chains from one sample sequenced in a study of gamma-delta chains in newborns, infants, children. With CATT, TCRdb re-called clones from the reads. The sample has under 3,500 delta-chain clones; 35% to 55% are singletons. The specimen was blood, collected at baseline. These receptors came from a child who received the measles vaccine.

In the case of this clone: A far larger clone is one nucleotide away, so this likely arose from a read error. This sample includes further DNA sequences coding for the same CDR3. The gene calls are TRDV2 and TRDJ3, with 11 nucleotides matching TRDD3. V gave up 1 base and J gave up 0 bases; unmatched junction bases: 13. The germline gives CDR1 GEAIGNYY, CDR2 EKD. The CDR3 loop spans 22 amino acids. In DNA form, the CDR3 reads TGTGCCTGTGACACAGGATGGCACTGGGGGATATTGAGCTCCTGGGACACCCGACAGATGTTTTTC. Translation gives CACDTGWHWGILSSWDTRQMFF.

The V gene is TRDV3, the J gene TRDJ1; 9 bases fit TRDD3. J lost 0 bases, V lost 1 base, and 9 bases had no gene match. The CDR3 spans 16 residues. Germline assignment: CDR1 TVYSNPD and CDR2 GDNSRS (reference sequence). The CDR3 DNA is TGTGCCTTTAAGGATGGCTACTGGGGGAACACCGATAAACTCATCTTT. Its translation: CAFKDGYWGNTDKLIF.

Concerning this clone: This may come from a read error, since a much larger clone is one base off. CDR3 protein: CALGELVLGSGGDKLIF. In DNA, the CDR3 is TGTGCTCTTGGGGAACTCGTCCTGGGTTCCGGAGGGGATAAACTCATCTTT. The chain employs TRDV1 and TRDJ1; weak D call: TRDD3 (5 bases). The CDR3 has 17 residues. Trimming removed 0 bases from V and 5 bases from J, with 19 bases in between. The germline gives CDR1 TSWWSYY, CDR2 QGS.

The J gene is TRDJ1, the V gene TRDV3; 11 nucleotides line up with TRDD3. The CDR3 is made up of 21 amino acids. Germline assignment: CDR1 TVYSNPD and CDR2 GDNSRS (reference sequence). V was pared by 4 bases and J by 0 bases, with 25 bases of the junction left unmatched. CDR3 residues: CASLPIPLLGDKGRHTDKLIF. The CDR3 nucleotides read TGTGCCTCTCTCCCTATCCCGCTACTGGGGGATAAGGGGAGACACACCGATAAACTCATCTTT.